The present T cell receptor (beta chain) was sequenced within a study of CD8 T cells in ankylosing spondylitis. As for this clonotype: Its target is unknown.

Trimming cost V 0 bases and J 0 bases, with 17 bases left between them. The CDR3 totals 18 residues. Germline assignment: CDR1 DFQATT and CDR2 SNEGSKA (reference sequence). General study points: Earlier literature documents some of the motif variants in reactive arthritis synovial fluid and blood.

The authors made TCR beta libraries by quantitative 5'-RACE with molecular barcodes. One entry per CDR3 protein results from TCRdb running MiXCR on the 5' RACE reads. The sample includes about 250,000 distinct CDR3 sequences, about 30% of them seen just once. The sequence was obtained from a male donor with ankylosing spondylitis or in good health (not recorded which). The chain uses TRBV20-1 and TRBJ2-2, with D possibly TRBD2 on 7 matching bases. Sequenced: blood, either unsorted or a sorted T cell fraction (not recorded which). In nucleotides, the CDR3 is TGCAGTGCTAGAGATTTAAGAACGGGGGGCGCGAACACCGGGGAGCTGTTTTTT. It encodes CSARDLRTGGANTGELFF.